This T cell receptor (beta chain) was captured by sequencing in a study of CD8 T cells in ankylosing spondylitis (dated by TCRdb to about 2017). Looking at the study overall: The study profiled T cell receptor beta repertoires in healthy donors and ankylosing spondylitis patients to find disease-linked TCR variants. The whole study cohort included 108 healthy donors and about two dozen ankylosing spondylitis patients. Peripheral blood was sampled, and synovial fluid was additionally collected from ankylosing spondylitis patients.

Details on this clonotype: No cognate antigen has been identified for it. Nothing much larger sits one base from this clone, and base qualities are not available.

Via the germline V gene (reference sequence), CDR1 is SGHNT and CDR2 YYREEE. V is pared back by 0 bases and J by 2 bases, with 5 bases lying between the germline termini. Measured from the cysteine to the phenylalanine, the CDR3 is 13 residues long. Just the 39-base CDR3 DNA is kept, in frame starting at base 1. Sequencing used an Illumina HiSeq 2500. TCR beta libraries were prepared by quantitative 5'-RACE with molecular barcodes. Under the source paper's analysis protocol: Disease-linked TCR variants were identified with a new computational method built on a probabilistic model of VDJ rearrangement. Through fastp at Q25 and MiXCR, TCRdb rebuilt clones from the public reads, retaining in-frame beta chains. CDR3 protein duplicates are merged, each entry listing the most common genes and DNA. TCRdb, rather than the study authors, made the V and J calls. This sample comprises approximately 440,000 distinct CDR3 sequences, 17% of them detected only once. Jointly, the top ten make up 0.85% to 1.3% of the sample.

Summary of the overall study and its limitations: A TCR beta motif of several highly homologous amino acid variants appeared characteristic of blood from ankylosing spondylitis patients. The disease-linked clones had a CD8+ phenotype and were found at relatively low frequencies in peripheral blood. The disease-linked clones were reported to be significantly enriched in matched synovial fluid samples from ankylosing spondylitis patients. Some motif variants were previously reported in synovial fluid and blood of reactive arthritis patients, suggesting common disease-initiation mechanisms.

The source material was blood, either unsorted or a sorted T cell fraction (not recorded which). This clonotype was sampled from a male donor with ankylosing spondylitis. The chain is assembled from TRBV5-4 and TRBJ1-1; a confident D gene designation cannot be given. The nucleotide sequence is TGTGCCAGCAGCTTGGACATCAACACTGAAGCTTTCTTT. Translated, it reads CASSLDINTEAFF.